The 5 T cell receptor beta chains below all came from one sample that was sequenced in a study of shared clonotypes between healthy human individuals. TCRdb's table, derived via immunoSEQ multiplex PCR, lists solely in-frame clones and lacks some. The sample lists some 2.1 million clones, about 95% occurring once. It was CD45RO-negative cells, positively selected for CCR7, that made up naive CD8 cells, with terminally differentiated effector memory CD45RA+ cells excluded. The sequenced sample consisted of naive CD8+ T cells sorted from blood. Receptors were obtained from a man aged 18 to 30 in good health.

V and J are TRBV14 and TRBJ2-1; D remains ambiguous. Germline V gives CDR1 SGHDN, CDR2 FVKESK. V was trimmed by 1 base and J by 5 bases, leaving 6 bases between them. The CDR3 loop spans 13 amino acids. The CDR3 DNA reads TGTGCCAGCAGCCAAGGACTGAACAATGAGCAGTTCTTC. The encoded protein is CASSQGLNNEQFF. The variable domain in full, with the rest retrieved from reference TRBV14 and TRBJ2-1, is EAGVTQFPSHSVIEKGQTVTLRCDPISGHDNLYWYRRVMGKEIKFLLHFVKESKQDESGMPNNRFLAERTGGTYSTLKVQPAELEDSGVYFCASSQGLNNEQFFGPGTRLTVL.

V and J are TRBV13 and TRBJ2-1, with D unresolved. The V end was cut by 0 bases, the J end by 6 bases, with 12 bases between. The CDR3 has 15 residues. Germline values: CDR1 PRHDT, CDR2 FYEKMQ (reference sequence). The CDR3 reads CASSLGLGRTNEQFF. Written as DNA, the CDR3 is TGTGCCAGCAGCTTAGGCCTAGGGCGGACCAATGAGCAGTTCTTC.

This rearrangement joins TRBV30 to TRBJ1-1; D unclear. Trimming removed 7 bases from V and 11 bases from J, with 14 bases in between. Per the germline V gene, CDR1 is GTSNPN and CDR2 is SVGIG (reference sequence). The CDR3 sequence is 10 residues long. The CDR3 spells CAFHTAGAFF. The CDR3 DNA follows: TGTGCCTTCCACACGGCCGGGGCTTTCTTT.

This chain connects TRBV11-2 to TRBJ2-3; D gene ambiguous. Deletions cut 4 bases from V and 0 bases from J, with 11 bases between. CDR3 size: 15 residues. CDR1 is SGHAT, CDR2 FQNNGV, per germline. In DNA, the CDR3 is TGTGCCAGCAGCTGGGAAGAACCTAGCACAGATACGCAGTATTTT. Translating gives CASSWEEPSTDTQYF.

This clone was counted only a few times. The genes are TRBV19 and TRBJ1-2; a possible D gene is TRBD1 (6 bases). The germline V gene has CDR1 LNHDA and CDR2 SQIVND (reference sequence). Between the trimmed V and J ends, which lost 7 bases and 2 bases, there was a span of 8 bases. The CDR3 has 12 amino acids. CDR3 sequence: CASTRGNYGYTF. The CDR3 coding sequence is TGTGCCAGTACCAGGGGAAACTATGGCTACACCTTC. The entire variable domain, with the rest obtained from reference TRBV19 and TRBJ1-2, is as follows: DGGITQSPKYLFRKEGQNVTLSCEQNLNHDAMYWYRQDPGQGLRLIYYSQIVNDFQKGDIAEGYSVSREKKESFPLTVTSAQKNPTAFYLCASTRGNYGYTFGSGTRLTVV.